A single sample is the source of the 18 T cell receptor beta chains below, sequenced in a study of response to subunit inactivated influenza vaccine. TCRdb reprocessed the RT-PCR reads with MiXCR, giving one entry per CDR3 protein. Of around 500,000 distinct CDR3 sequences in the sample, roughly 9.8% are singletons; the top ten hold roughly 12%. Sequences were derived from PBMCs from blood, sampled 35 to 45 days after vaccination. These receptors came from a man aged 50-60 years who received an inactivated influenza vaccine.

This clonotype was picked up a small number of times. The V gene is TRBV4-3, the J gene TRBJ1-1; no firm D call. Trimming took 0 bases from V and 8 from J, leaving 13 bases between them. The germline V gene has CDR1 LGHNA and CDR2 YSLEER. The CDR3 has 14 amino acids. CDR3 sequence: CASSQDFKTEEAFF. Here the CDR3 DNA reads TGCGCCAGCAGCCAAGATTTTAAGACGGAGGAAGCTTTCTTT.

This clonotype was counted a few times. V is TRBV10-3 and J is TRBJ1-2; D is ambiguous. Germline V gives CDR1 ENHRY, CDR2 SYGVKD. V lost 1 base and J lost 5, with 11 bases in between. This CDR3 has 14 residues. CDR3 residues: CAISEFGLQYGYTF. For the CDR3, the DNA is TGTGCCATCAGTGAGTTTGGGCTACAATATGGCTACACCTTC.

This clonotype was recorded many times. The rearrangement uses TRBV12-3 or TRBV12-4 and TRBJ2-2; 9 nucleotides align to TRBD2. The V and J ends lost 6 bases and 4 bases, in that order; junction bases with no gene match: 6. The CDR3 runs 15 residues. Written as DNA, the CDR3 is TGTGCCAGCAGACAGGCGGGGGGGACCACCGGGGAGCTGTTTTTT. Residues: CASRQAGGTTGELFF.

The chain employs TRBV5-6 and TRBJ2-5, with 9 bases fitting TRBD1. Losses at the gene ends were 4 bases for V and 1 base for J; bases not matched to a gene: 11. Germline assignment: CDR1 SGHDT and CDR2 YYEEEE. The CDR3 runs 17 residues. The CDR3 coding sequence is TGTGCCAGCAGCAGAATACAGGGGGCCAAACTCCAAGAGACCCAGTACTTC. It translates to CASSRIQGAKLQETQYF.

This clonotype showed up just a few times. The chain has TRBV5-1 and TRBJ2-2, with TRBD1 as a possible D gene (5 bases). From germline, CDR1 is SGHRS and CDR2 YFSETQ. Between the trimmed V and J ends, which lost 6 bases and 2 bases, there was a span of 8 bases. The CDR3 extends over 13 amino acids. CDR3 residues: CASKTDNTGELFF. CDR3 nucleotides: TGCGCCAGCAAGACAGACAACACCGGGGAGCTGTTTTTT.

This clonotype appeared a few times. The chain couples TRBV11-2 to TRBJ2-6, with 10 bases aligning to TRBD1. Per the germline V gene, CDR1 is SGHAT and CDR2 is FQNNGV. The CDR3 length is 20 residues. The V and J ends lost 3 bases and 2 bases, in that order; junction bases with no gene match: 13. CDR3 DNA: TGTGCCAGCAGCTTCCCAGCCCAGACAGGGGGCGCAACTGGGGCCAACGTCCTGACTTTC. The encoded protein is CASSFPAQTGGATGANVLTF.

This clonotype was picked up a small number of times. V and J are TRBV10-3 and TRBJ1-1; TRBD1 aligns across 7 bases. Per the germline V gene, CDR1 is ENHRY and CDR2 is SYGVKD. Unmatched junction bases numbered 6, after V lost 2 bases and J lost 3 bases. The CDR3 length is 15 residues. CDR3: CAISEPGTADTEAFF. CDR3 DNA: TGTGCCATCAGTGAGCCCGGGACAGCAGACACTGAAGCTTTCTTT.

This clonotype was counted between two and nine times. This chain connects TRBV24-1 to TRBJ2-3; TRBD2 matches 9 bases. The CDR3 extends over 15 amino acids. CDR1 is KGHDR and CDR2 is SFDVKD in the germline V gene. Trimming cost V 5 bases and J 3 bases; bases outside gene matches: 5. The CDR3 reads CATSGGSGSTDTQYF. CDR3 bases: TGTGCCACCAGTGGAGGTAGCGGGAGTACAGATACGCAGTATTTT.

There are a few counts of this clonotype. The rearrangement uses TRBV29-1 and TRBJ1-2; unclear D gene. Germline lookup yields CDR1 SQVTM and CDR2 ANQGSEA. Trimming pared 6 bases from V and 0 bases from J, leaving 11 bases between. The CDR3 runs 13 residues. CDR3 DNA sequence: TGCAGCGTCAAAACAGTCCCTAACTATGGCTACACCTTC. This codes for CSVKTVPNYGYTF.

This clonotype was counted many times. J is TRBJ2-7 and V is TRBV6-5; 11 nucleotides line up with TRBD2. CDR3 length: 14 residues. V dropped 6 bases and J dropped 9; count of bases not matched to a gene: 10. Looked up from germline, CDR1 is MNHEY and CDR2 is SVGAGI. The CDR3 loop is CASSYSGRAVGQYF. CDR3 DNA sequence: TGTGCCAGCAGCTATAGCGGGAGGGCCGTGGGGCAGTACTTC.

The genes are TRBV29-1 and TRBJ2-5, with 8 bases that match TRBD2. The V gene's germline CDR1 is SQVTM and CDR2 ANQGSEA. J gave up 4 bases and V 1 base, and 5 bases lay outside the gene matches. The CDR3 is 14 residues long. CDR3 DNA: TGCAGCGTTGAAGGCCTAGCGGGTGGAGAGACCCAGTACTTC. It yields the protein CSVEGLAGGETQYF.

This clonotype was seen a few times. CDR3 nucleotides: TGTGCCAGCAGTGACGGTTACTATGGCTACACCTTC. As protein: CASSDGYYGYTF. The chain employs TRBV2 and TRBJ1-2; D call uncertain. The CDR3 is made up of 12 amino acids. V was shortened by 3 bases and J by 3 bases, with 5 bases between the two germline ends. CDR1 SNHLY and CDR2 FYNNEI come from the germline V gene.

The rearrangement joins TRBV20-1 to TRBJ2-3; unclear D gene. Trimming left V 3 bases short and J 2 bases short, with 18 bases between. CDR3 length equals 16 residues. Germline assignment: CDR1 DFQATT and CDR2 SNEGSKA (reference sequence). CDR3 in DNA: TGCAGTGCTAGTCTCAGTATCGATTTTTACACAGATACGCAGTATTTT. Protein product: CSASLSIDFYTDTQYF.

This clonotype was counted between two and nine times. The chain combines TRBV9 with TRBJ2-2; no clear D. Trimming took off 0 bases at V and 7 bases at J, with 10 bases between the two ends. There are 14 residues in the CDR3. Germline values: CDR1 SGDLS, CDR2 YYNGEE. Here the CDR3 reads CASSVATGYGELFF. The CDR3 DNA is TGTGCCAGCAGCGTAGCTACGGGTTACGGGGAGCTGTTTTTT.

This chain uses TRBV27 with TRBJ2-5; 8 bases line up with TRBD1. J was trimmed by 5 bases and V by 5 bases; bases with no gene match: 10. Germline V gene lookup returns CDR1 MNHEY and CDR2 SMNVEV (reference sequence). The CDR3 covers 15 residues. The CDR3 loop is CASSPGDRSGETQYF. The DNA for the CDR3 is TGTGCCAGCAGTCCCGGGGACAGGTCGGGGGAGACCCAGTACTTC.

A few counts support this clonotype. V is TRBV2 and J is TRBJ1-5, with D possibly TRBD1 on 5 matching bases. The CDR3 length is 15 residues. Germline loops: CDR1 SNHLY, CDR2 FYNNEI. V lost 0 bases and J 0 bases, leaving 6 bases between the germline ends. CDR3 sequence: CASSEAGVSNQPQHF. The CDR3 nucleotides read TGTGCCAGCAGTGAAGCAGGGGTTAGCAATCAGCCCCAGCATTTT.

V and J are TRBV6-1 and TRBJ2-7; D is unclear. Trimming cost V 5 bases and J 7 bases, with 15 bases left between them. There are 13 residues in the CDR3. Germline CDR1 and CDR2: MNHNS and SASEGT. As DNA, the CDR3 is TGTGCCAGCAGTAGGTCCCCGCTGGGGGAGCAGTACTTC. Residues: CASSRSPLGEQYF.

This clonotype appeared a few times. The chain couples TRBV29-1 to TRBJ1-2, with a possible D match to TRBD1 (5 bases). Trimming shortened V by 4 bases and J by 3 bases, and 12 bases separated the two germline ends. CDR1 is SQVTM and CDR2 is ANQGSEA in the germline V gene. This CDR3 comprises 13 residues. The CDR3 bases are TGCAGCGTTGCCGGGGCAAAGGACTATGGCTACACCTTC. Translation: CSVAGAKDYGYTF.